The 19 T cell receptor beta chains reported below all come from one sample, sequenced in a study of T cells in Graves' hyperthyroidism and ophthalmopathy (dated by TCRdb to the late 2010s). The receptor library was made with multiplex PCR. Reads for this sample came from an Illumina HiSeq 2000. TCR beta CDR3 regions were amplified from RNA transcripts. The first round of RT-PCR for the TCR CDR3 was performed with the HTBI primer set and the Qiagen OneStep RT-PCR kit. TCRdb itself trimmed the public reads at Q25 with fastp, ran MiXCR and retained productive beta chains. Every entry covers one CDR3 protein and lists the most common genes and DNA from its rows. Recorded for this sample are 200,000 to 300,000 distinct CDR3 sequences; approximately 24% of them occurred a single time. The top ten constitute approximately 35% of the sample. The source material was blood. The receptor source for this set is a middle-aged woman with Graves' ophthalmopathy.

This clonotype was found many times. The chain has TRBV29-1 and TRBJ2-7; tentatively, D is TRBD2 (5 bases). Trimming removed 1 base from V and 5 bases from J, with 6 bases in between. CDR1 and CDR2 (germline): SQVTM, ANQGSEA. The CDR3 totals 11 residues. The DNA of the CDR3 is TGCAGCGTTGAAGTCGGGGACGAGCAGTACTTC. Translated, it gives CSVEVGDEQYF.

This clonotype showed up many times. This chain connects TRBV6-2 or TRBV6-3 to TRBJ2-7, with 10 bases that match TRBD2. This CDR3 spans 19 amino acids. CDR1 MNHEY and CDR2 SVGEGT come from the germline V gene. The J segment lost 2 bases and the V segment lost 6 bases, leaving 19 bases of the junction unmatched. The CDR3 nucleotides are TGTGCCAGCAGCCCCACGCTCCTAGCGGGAGATCAAAGGACCTACGAGCAGTACTTC. The encoded protein is CASSPTLLAGDQRTYEQYF.

This clonotype was seen ten or more times. This sequence joins TRBV7-9 and TRBJ2-2; 10 bases agree with TRBD1. Germline CDR1 and CDR2: SEHNR and FQNEAQ (reference sequence). The trim removed 0 bases at V and 10 bases at J, leaving 8 bases unmatched. CDR3 length: 16 amino acids. CDR3 sequence: CASSLALGQGLEELFF. The CDR3 nucleotides read TGTGCCAGCAGCTTAGCGCTGGGACAGGGGTTGGAGGAGCTGTTTTTT.

This clonotype was seen a single time. V gene TRBV10-3 combines with J gene TRBJ1-5; D is possibly TRBD1 (5 bases). The V gene lost 2 bases and the J gene lost 0 bases, with 17 bases spanning the gap. The CDR3 contains 18 residues. Germline CDR1 and CDR2: ENHRY and SYGVKD. CDR3 protein: CAISERHPGTYSNQPQHF. CDR3 bases: TGTGCCATCAGTGAGAGGCACCCTGGGACGTATAGCAATCAGCCCCAGCATTTT.

The chain recombines TRBV12-3 or TRBV12-4 with TRBJ1-1; D is unresolved. The CDR3 sequence is 12 residues long. The germline V and J ends were trimmed by 3 bases and 11 bases, with 13 bases remaining between them. CDR3 region: CASSFRTGNAFF. CDR3 nucleotides: TGTGCCAGCAGTTTCCGGACCGGGAATGCTTTCTTT.

Ten or more counts support this clonotype. A much larger clone lies one base from this, so it may be a read error. This chain joins TRBV11-3 and TRBJ1-5; D is perhaps TRBD1 (5 bases). Germline CDR1 SGHNT, CDR2 YENEEA. This CDR3 comprises 14 residues. The CDR3 sequence is CTSSLVGGNQPQHF. The CDR3 DNA is TGTACCAGCAGCTTAGTGGGGGGAAATCAGCCCCAGCATTTT.

This clonotype was seen a handful of times. The chain joins TRBV10-2 to TRBJ2-5; tentative D call: TRBD1 (6 bases). V shed 7 bases and J shed 3 bases, with 9 bases lying between them. CDR1 is WSHSY and CDR2 is SAAADI in the germline V gene. The CDR3 loop spans 12 amino acids. As DNA, the CDR3 is TGCGCCAGCACGGACAGTAAAGAGACCCAGTACTTC. Translation: CASTDSKETQYF.

The V gene is TRBV6-2 or TRBV6-3, the J gene TRBJ2-5; D ambiguous. Trimming cost V 7 bases and J 2 bases, with 5 bases left between them. The CDR3 is 11 amino acids. Germline CDR1 and CDR2: MNHEY and SVGEGT. The CDR3 DNA sequence: TGTGCCAGCAAGTCGCAAGAGACCCAGTACTTC. This gives the protein CASKSQETQYF.

This clonotype was counted at least ten times. V usage is TRBV12-3 or TRBV12-4 and J usage is TRBJ1-1, with a weak D call TRBD1 (6 bases). V was clipped by 0 bases and J by 0 bases, with 8 bases between them. The CDR3 is 15 residues long. The CDR3 nucleotides read TGTGCCAGCAGTTTAGCAGGGGGTATGAACACTGAAGCTTTCTTT. It codes for CASSLAGGMNTEAFF.

This clonotype was detected many times. This chain links TRBV6-1 with TRBJ1-1, with a possible D match to TRBD1 (6 bases). The CDR3 has 13 amino acids. Germline V gene sequence: CDR1 MNHNS, CDR2 SASEGT. Trimming shortened V by 6 bases and J by 4 bases, and 12 bases separated the two germline ends. For the CDR3, the DNA is TGTGCCAGCAGCCCAGGGGTGGCCACTGAAGCTTTCTTT. Its protein product is CASSPGVATEAFF.

Many counts were recorded for this clonotype. The chain joins TRBV4-1 to TRBJ2-5; the match to TRBD2 covers 14 bases. The germline CDR1 and CDR2 sequences are MGHRA and YSYEKL. The trim removed 5 bases at V and 2 bases at J, leaving 4 bases unmatched. The CDR3 has 16 residues. The CDR3 region has the DNA TGCGCCAGCAGCTACGGGACTAGCGGGAGACAAGAGACCCAGTACTTC. This codes for CASSYGTSGRQETQYF.

The CDR3 coding sequence is TGTGCCAGCAGTTTATACCTAACCGGGACAGACACCGGGGAGCTGTTTTTT. Protein sequence: CASSLYLTGTDTGELFF. V usage is TRBV12-3 or TRBV12-4 and J usage is TRBJ2-2; 7 bases are shared with TRBD1. The CDR3 runs to 17 residues. V gave up 2 bases and J gave up 3 bases; unmatched junction bases: 9.

This clonotype was counted at least ten times. The chain is built from TRBV28 and TRBJ2-5, with 11 bases fitting TRBD2. Trimming removed 8 bases from V and 7 bases from J; junction bases left unmatched: 12. This CDR3 is 15 amino acids long. Germline CDR1 and CDR2: MDHEN and SYDVKM. CDR3 in amino acids: CASVLSGTSGSTQYF. DNA of the CDR3: TGTGCCAGCGTTTTATCCGGGACTAGCGGTTCGACCCAGTACTTC.

This clonotype has a count of ten or more. The DNA of the CDR3 is TGTGCCAGCAGTTTATTCCGGCGGCCACCCTTGAACACTGAAGCTTTCTTT. This sequence encodes CASSLFRRPPLNTEAFF. V is TRBV28 and J is TRBJ1-1; D ambiguous. The CDR3 sequence is 17 residues long. CDR1 is MDHEN and CDR2 is SYDVKM in the germline V gene. V was trimmed by 1 base and J by 0 bases, leaving 15 bases between them.

This clonotype was recorded many times. The chain has TRBV6-5 and TRBJ1-5; D call uncertain. The germline V and J ends were trimmed by 2 bases and 7 bases, with 9 bases remaining between them. This CDR3 has 13 amino acids. The V gene's germline CDR1 is MNHEY and CDR2 SVGAGI. The CDR3 nucleotides are TGTGCCAGCAGTTACGGGGAGGAACAGCCCCAGCATTTT. Protein: CASSYGEEQPQHF.

This clonotype occurred many times. The gene calls are TRBV7-2 and TRBJ1-2; the D is unclear. Germline assignment: CDR1 SGHTA and CDR2 FQGNSA. V was shortened by 3 bases and J by 8 bases, with 10 bases between the two germline ends. CDR3 length: 12 amino acids. The CDR3 loop reads CASSFPFSGYTF. In DNA form, the CDR3 reads TGTGCCAGCAGCTTCCCTTTTAGCGGCTACACCTTC.

This clonotype was detected many times. This sequence joins TRBV2 and TRBJ2-7; perhaps TRBD2 as D (5 bases). V lost 7 bases to trimming and J lost 0 bases, with 7 bases between them. The CDR3 covers 12 residues. Germline V gene sequence: CDR1 SNHLY, CDR2 FYNNEI. The CDR3 protein is CASKEGSYEQYF. CDR3 in DNA: TGTGCCAGCAAAGAGGGCTCCTACGAGCAGTACTTC.

This clonotype has ten or more counts. This rearrangement joins TRBV6-2 or TRBV6-3 to TRBJ2-2, with TRBD2 identical over 8 bases. Germline-derived CDR1 and CDR2 are MNHEY and SVGEGT. J was trimmed by 11 bases and V by 5 bases; bases with no gene match: 7. CDR3 length: 13 amino acids. This chain's CDR3 is CASSTRLAYELFF. The DNA for the CDR3 is TGTGCCAGCAGTACTCGACTAGCGTACGAGCTGTTTTTT.

V is TRBV6-2 or TRBV6-3 and J is TRBJ2-6; D is undetermined. This CDR3 comprises 15 residues. The V gene lost 5 bases and the J gene lost 0 bases, with 8 bases spanning the gap. Looked up from germline, CDR1 is MNHEY and CDR2 is SVGEGT. The CDR3 DNA sequence: TGTGCCAGCAGTCTAACTAACTCTGGGGCCAACGTCCTGACTTTC. As protein: CASSLTNSGANVLTF.